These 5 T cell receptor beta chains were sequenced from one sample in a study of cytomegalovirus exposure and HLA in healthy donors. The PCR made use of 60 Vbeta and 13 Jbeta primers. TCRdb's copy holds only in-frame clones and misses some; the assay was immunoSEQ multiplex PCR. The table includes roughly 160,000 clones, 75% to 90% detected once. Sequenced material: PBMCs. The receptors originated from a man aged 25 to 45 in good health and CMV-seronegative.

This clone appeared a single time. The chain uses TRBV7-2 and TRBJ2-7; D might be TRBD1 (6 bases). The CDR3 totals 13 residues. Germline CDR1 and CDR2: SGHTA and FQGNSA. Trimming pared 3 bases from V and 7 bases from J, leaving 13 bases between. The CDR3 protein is CASSFAPGVEQYF. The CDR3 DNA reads TGTGCCAGCAGCTTCGCCCCAGGGGTGGAGCAGTACTTC. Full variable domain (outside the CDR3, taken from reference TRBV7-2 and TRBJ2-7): GAGVSQSPSNKVTEKGKDVELRCDPISGHTALYWYRQSLGQGLEFLIYFQGNSAPDKSGLPSDRFSAERTGGSVSTLTIQRTQQEDSAVYLCASSFAPGVEQYFGPGTRLTVT.

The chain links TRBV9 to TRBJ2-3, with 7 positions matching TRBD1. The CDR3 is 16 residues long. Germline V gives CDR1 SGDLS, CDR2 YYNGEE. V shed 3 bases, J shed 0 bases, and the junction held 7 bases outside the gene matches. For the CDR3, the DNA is TGTGCCAGCAGCGAAAGGACAGGCGCTAGCACAGATACGCAGTATTTT. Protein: CASSERTGASTDTQYF.

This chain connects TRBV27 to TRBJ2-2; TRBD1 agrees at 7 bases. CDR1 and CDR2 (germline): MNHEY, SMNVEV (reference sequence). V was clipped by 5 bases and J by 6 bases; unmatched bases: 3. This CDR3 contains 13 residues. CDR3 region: CASSPTGAGELFF. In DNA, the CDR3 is TGTGCCAGCAGTCCTACAGGGGCCGGGGAGCTGTTTTTT.

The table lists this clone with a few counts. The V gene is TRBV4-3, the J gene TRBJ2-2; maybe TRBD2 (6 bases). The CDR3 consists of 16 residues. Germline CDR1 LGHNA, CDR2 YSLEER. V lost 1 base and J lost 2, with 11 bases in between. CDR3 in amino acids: CASSQGLDGNTGELFF. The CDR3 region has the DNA TGCGCCAGCAGCCAAGGACTAGATGGTAACACCGGGGAGCTGTTTTTT.

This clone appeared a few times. In DNA form, the CDR3 reads TGCGCCACCCGCCGGACAGGGGAATCTCGGAGTGAAAAACTGTTTTTT. Translating gives CATRRTGESRSEKLFF. The V call is TRBV5-1, the J call TRBJ1-4; the match to TRBD1 covers 9 bases. With 9 bases clipped from V and 7 bases from J, the junction kept 16 bases outside the gene matches. This CDR3 is built from 16 residues. Germline-derived CDR1 and CDR2 are SGHRS and YFSETQ. The whole variable domain, filled in from reference TRBV5-1 and TRBJ1-4, reads KAGVTQTPRYLIKTRGQQVTLSCSPISGHRSVSWYQQTPGQGLQFLFEYFSETQRNKGNFPGRFSGRQFSNSRSEMNVSTLELGDSALYLCATRRTGESRSEKLFFGSGTQLSVL.